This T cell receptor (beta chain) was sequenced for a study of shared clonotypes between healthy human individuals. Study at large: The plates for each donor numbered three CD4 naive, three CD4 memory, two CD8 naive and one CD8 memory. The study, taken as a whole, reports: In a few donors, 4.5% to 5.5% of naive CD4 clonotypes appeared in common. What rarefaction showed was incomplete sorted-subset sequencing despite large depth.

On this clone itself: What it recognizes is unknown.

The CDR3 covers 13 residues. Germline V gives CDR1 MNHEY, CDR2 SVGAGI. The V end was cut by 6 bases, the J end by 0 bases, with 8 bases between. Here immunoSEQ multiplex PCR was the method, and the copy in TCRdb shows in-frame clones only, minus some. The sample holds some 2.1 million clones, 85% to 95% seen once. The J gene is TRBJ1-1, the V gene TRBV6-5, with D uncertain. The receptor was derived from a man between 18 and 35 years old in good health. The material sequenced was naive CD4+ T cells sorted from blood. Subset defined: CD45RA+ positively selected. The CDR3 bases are TGTGCCAGCAGCCAAATGGTGAACACTGAAGCTTTCTTT. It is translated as CASSQMVNTEAFF.